A single sample is the source of the 12 T cell receptor beta chains below, sequenced in a study of cytomegalovirus exposure and HLA in healthy donors. 60 Vbeta and 13 Jbeta primers were used in PCR. Clones were sequenced by immunoSEQ multiplex PCR, and TCRdb holds only the in-frame ones, with some missing. The sample contains around 140,000 clones, approximately 90% of which appear only once. The sequencing input was PBMCs. Receptors were obtained from a woman under 40 in good health and CMV-seronegative.

V and J are TRBV9 and TRBJ1-6, with D perhaps matching TRBD1 (5 bases). Trimming cost V 4 bases and J 6 bases, with 14 bases left between them. The CDR3 has 15 amino acids. Germline lookup yields CDR1 SGDLS and CDR2 YYNGEE. CDR3 in amino acids: CASSPLTGSNSPLHF. The DNA for the CDR3 is TGTGCCAGCAGCCCGTTAACAGGTAGTAATTCACCCCTCCACTTT.

A single count supports this clone. The chain combines TRBV7-9 with TRBJ1-4; D is perhaps TRBD1 (6 bases). The V gene's germline CDR1 is SEHNR and CDR2 FQNEAQ (reference sequence). The V end lost 0 bases, the J end lost 7 bases, and 15 bases lay between the germline ends. The CDR3 runs 16 residues. CDR3 region: CASSLAQGLDGEKLFF. CDR3 DNA sequence: TGTGCCAGCAGCTTAGCGCAGGGGCTTGACGGTGAAAAACTGTTTTTT.

V and J are TRBV19 and TRBJ1-2; no clear D gene. The CDR3 sequence is 14 residues long. Trimming cost V 7 bases and J 5 bases, with 17 bases left between them. Germline assignment: CDR1 LNHDA and CDR2 SQIVND (reference sequence). The CDR3 region has the DNA TGTGCCAGTACCCCAACGAGCGCCACTTATGGCTACACCTTC. It specifies CASTPTSATYGYTF. The entire variable domain, with the rest obtained from reference TRBV19 and TRBJ1-2, is as follows: DGGITQSPKYLFRKEGQNVTLSCEQNLNHDAMYWYRQDPGQGLRLIYYSQIVNDFQKGDIAEGYSVSREKKESFPLTVTSAQKNPTAFYLCASTPTSATYGYTFGSGTRLTVV.

Note on this clone: One end of the junction varies from germline; a read error may be responsible. Other DNA sequences of this sample code for an identical CDR3. V is TRBV6-6 and J is TRBJ2-7; no reliable D call. Germline V gene lookup returns CDR1 MNHNY and CDR2 SVGAGI (reference sequence). The CDR3 runs 13 residues. This chain's CDR3 is CASSYLVNYEQYF. The CDR3 DNA is TGTGCCAGCAGTTATTTAGTGAACTACGAACAGTACTTC.

The chain is built from TRBV7-8 and TRBJ2-3; 9 bases match TRBD2. Germline V CDR1 and CDR2: SGHVS, FQNEAQ. V dropped 5 bases and J dropped 0; count of bases not matched to a gene: 12. This CDR3 has 18 residues. The CDR3, as DNA: TGTGCCAGCAGCCCACCCCCGGGACTAGCAGATAGCACAGATACGCAGTATTTT. It codes for CASSPPPGLADSTDTQYF. The full variable domain, its missing parts supplied by reference TRBV7-8 and TRBJ2-3, is GAGVSQSPRYKVAKRGQDVALRCDPISGHVSLFWYQQALGQGPEFLTYFQNEAQLDKSGLPSDRFFAERPEGSVSTLKIQRTQQEDSAVYLCASSPPPGLADSTDTQYFGPGTRLTVL.

The rearrangement uses TRBV4-2 and TRBJ1-2; the D gene is possibly TRBD1 (5 bases). This CDR3 spans 16 amino acids. The germline gives CDR1 LGHNA, CDR2 YNFKEQ. V lost 2 bases to trimming and J lost 1 base, with 14 bases between them. The CDR3 spells CASSQFASDSNYGYTF. DNA for the CDR3: TGTGCCAGCAGCCAATTTGCAAGCGACAGTAACTATGGCTACACCTTC.

The chain carries TRBV19 and TRBJ1-3; D is unclear. The V gene lost 2 bases and the J gene lost 8 bases, with 13 bases spanning the gap. The CDR3 is made up of 14 amino acids. Germline loops: CDR1 LNHDA, CDR2 SQIVND (reference sequence). In nucleotides, the CDR3 is TGTGCCAGTAGTATAAGACGAGCCGGAGACACCATATATTTT. It encodes CASSIRRAGDTIYF.

The chain links TRBV15 to TRBJ2-7; TRBD1 matches at 7 bases. The CDR3 sequence is 15 residues long. V shed 3 bases and J 2 bases; nucleotides not matched to a gene: 7. Germline V gene lookup returns CDR1 LNHNV and CDR2 YYDKDF (reference sequence). The CDR3 bases are TGTGCCACCAGCAGCGGGACAGCCCCTACCTACGAGCAGTACTTC. Protein product: CATSSGTAPTYEQYF.

This clone appeared once. The J gene is TRBJ2-7, the V gene TRBV6-5; possible D gene TRBD1, 5 bases. The CDR3 consists of 15 residues. The ends were cut back, 1 base at V and 0 bases at J, with 10 bases in the middle. In germline, CDR1 is MNHEY, CDR2 SVGAGI. CDR3 in amino acids: CASSYYRTSSYEQYF. CDR3 bases: TGTGCCAGCAGTTACTACAGGACAAGCTCCTACGAGCAGTACTTC.

The chain employs TRBV30 and TRBJ2-3, with 12 bases identical to TRBD2. CDR3 length equals 16 residues. Germline lookup yields CDR1 GTSNPN and CDR2 SVGIG (reference sequence). V lost 0 bases to trimming and J lost 8 bases; unmatched junction nucleotides: 9. CDR3 coding DNA: TGTGCCTGGAGTGTGGGGCTAGCGGGGGGGCCTGGTACGCAGTATTTT. Its translation: CAWSVGLAGGPGTQYF.

J is TRBJ2-1 and V is TRBV2; 9 nucleotides agree with TRBD1. The V gene end was trimmed by 8 bases and the J gene end by 3 bases; junction bases not matched to a gene: 8. The V gene's germline CDR1 is SNHLY and CDR2 FYNNEI. The CDR3 runs 15 residues. CDR3 sequence: CASRKGQGLYNEQFF. In DNA, the CDR3 is TGTGCCAGCCGGAAGGGACAGGGACTCTACAATGAGCAGTTCTTC.

The chain links TRBV9 to TRBJ2-2; D is possibly TRBD1 (6 bases). CDR3 length: 15 residues. Trimming pared 4 bases from V and 8 bases from J, leaving 18 bases between. Germline V gene data show CDR1 as SGDLS and CDR2 as YYNGEE. The CDR3 reads CASSINQGRSGELFF. CDR3 coding DNA: TGTGCCAGCAGCATAAATCAGGGGCGGTCGGGGGAGCTGTTTTTT.